The 20 T cell receptor beta chains below come from one sample, sequenced in a study of blood T cell repertoires in COVID-19. The protocol was immunoSEQ multiplex PCR, while the TCRdb copy is restricted to in-frame clones and leaves out a portion. This sample has approximately 100,000 clones, with approximately 86% found just once. What was sequenced was peripheral blood. The receptors originated from a man aged 65 to 85 with active or convalescent COVID-19.

This chain connects TRBV30 to TRBJ1-3; D remains unclear. The CDR3 spans 14 residues. Trimming stripped 2 bases from V and 4 bases from J, with 12 bases between. Germline loops: CDR1 GTSNPN, CDR2 SVGIG (reference sequence). The CDR3 bases are TGTGCCTGGAGTTCCACAAGATCCGGAAACACCATATATTTT. Protein product: CAWSSTRSGNTIYF.

This clone has a handful of counts. The gene calls are TRBV2 and TRBJ1-6, with D maybe TRBD1 (6 bases). The ends were cut back, 7 bases at V and 0 bases at J, with 10 bases in the middle. CDR3 length: 15 residues. Germline V gene data show CDR1 as SNHLY and CDR2 as FYNNEI. The CDR3 reads CASNRESSYNSPLHF. For the CDR3, the DNA is TGTGCCAGCAACAGGGAAAGCTCCTATAATTCACCCCTCCACTTT.

This clone was seen only a few times. The chain employs TRBV7-3 and TRBJ2-3; D unresolved. CDR3 length: 14 amino acids. Trimming took 2 bases from V and 0 from J, leaving 6 bases between them. Per germline, CDR1 SGHTA and CDR2 FQGTGA. CDR3 sequence: CASSLFPSTDTQYF. The CDR3 DNA reads TGTGCCAGCAGCTTATTCCCTAGCACAGATACGCAGTATTTT.

The chain links TRBV19 to TRBJ2-7; D not resolved. CDR1 and CDR2 from the germline V gene are LNHDA and SQIVND (reference sequence). The CDR3 has 13 amino acids. Trimming took 5 bases from V and 4 from J, leaving 12 bases between them. DNA for the CDR3: TGTGCCAGTAGTCCCTACGACACGTACGAGCAGTACTTC. Protein: CASSPYDTYEQYF. The complete variable domain, with remaining parts taken from reference TRBV19 and TRBJ2-7, reads DGGITQSPKYLFRKEGQNVTLSCEQNLNHDAMYWYRQDPGQGLRLIYYSQIVNDFQKGDIAEGYSVSREKKESFPLTVTSAQKNPTAFYLCASSPYDTYEQYFGPGTRLTVT.

The table lists this clone with a count of one. This sequence joins TRBV28 and TRBJ1-6, with 9 bases that match TRBD1. The J segment lost 10 bases and the V segment lost 3 bases, leaving 7 bases of the junction unmatched. CDR3 length equals 15 residues. CDR1 is MDHEN and CDR2 is SYDVKM in the germline V gene. The CDR3 nucleotides are TGTGCCAGCAGTTTGAACAGGGGGCGCGGATCACCCCTCCACTTT. It specifies CASSLNRGRGSPLHF.

The table lists this clone with a few counts. The V gene is TRBV19, the J gene TRBJ2-1, with no clear D. The V gene's germline CDR1 is LNHDA and CDR2 SQIVND (reference sequence). The CDR3 has 15 residues. Trimming stripped 5 bases from V and 4 bases from J, with 15 bases between. The CDR3 DNA follows: TGTGCCAGTAGTTTAAGTGTCTCGGTTTACAATGAGCAGTTCTTC. Its translation is CASSLSVSVYNEQFF.

This clone showed up just a few times. V is TRBV7-9 and J is TRBJ2-1; D not certain. Per germline, CDR1 SEHNR and CDR2 FQNEAQ (reference sequence). The CDR3 sequence is 11 residues long. Trimming pared 3 bases from V and 9 bases from J, leaving 6 bases between. Here the CDR3 reads CASSFASEQFF. The CDR3 bases are TGTGCCAGCAGCTTTGCGAGTGAGCAGTTCTTC.

The chain joins TRBV5-6 to TRBJ2-1; a possible D gene is TRBD1 (6 bases). The CDR3 consists of 13 residues. From germline, CDR1 is SGHDT and CDR2 YYEEEE. Between the trimmed V and J ends, which lost 0 bases and 13 bases, there was a span of 14 bases. The CDR3 bases are TGTGCCAGCAGCTTGGGGGAGCAGGGGAGACAGTTCTTC. Its protein is CASSLGEQGRQFF.

A single count supports this clone. This chain connects TRBV5-6 to TRBJ2-5; TRBD2 matches at 11 bases. The CDR3 extends over 17 amino acids. V trimming: 4 bases; J trimming: 5 bases; junction bases outside the gene matches: 13. Germline-derived CDR1 and CDR2 are SGHDT and YYEEEE. CDR3 region: CASSPGLADPTGETQYF. The CDR3 region has the DNA TGTGCCAGCAGCCCGGGACTAGCGGACCCGACCGGGGAGACCCAGTACTTC.

V usage is TRBV12-3 or TRBV12-4 and J usage is TRBJ1-2; D not resolved. V was trimmed by 1 base and J by 8 bases, leaving 11 bases between them. There are 13 residues in the CDR3. The CDR3 is CASSLGLGGGYTF. The CDR3 DNA follows: TGTGCCAGCAGTTTAGGCCTGGGAGGCGGCTACACCTTC.

This clone is a singleton in its sample. The CDR3 protein is CAGYRVRKGTEAFF. CDR3 DNA sequence: TGTGCCGGTTACAGGGTTCGCAAGGGGACTGAAGCTTTCTTT. This chain links TRBV30 with TRBJ1-1; tentatively, D is TRBD1 (6 bases). CDR1 GTSNPN and CDR2 SVGIG come from the germline V gene (reference sequence). The CDR3 runs to 14 residues. Trimming left V 8 bases short and J 5 bases short, with 21 bases between.

This clone was seen a few times. Other DNA sequences from this sample encode an identical CDR3 as well. The chain joins TRBV6-5 to TRBJ1-1; 8 nucleotides line up with TRBD1. V gave up 1 base and J gave up 5 bases; unmatched junction bases: 0. This CDR3 is built from 13 residues. CDR1 and CDR2 from the germline V gene are MNHEY and SVGAGI. In nucleotides, the CDR3 is TGTGCCAGCAGTTACTACAGGGGGACTGAAGCTTTCTTT. This sequence encodes CASSYYRGTEAFF.

The rearrangement joins TRBV19 to TRBJ1-2; possibly TRBD1 for D (6 bases). CDR1 and CDR2 (germline): LNHDA, SQIVND (reference sequence). The CDR3 covers 13 residues. V was pared by 7 bases and J by 4 bases, with 13 bases between. DNA of the CDR3: TGTGCCAGTACCCCCAGGGGCGGCTATGGCTACACCTTC. This gives the protein CASTPRGGYGYTF.

A few counts support this clone. The chain combines TRBV6-5 with TRBJ2-1; 9 bases align to TRBD1. Germline trimming cut 2 bases from V and 7 bases from J; bases unmatched to any gene: 9. Germline lookup yields CDR1 MNHEY and CDR2 SVGAGI. The CDR3 covers 16 residues. This CDR3 reads CASSYRGQGGWNEQFF. CDR3 bases: TGTGCCAGCAGTTACAGGGGACAGGGCGGGTGGAATGAGCAGTTCTTC.

This clone was detected once. V usage is TRBV25-1 and J usage is TRBJ2-5, with TRBD2 matching over 7 bases. There are 14 residues in the CDR3. V lost 5 bases, J lost 5 bases, and 8 bases stayed unmatched. The germline CDR1 and CDR2 sequences are MGHDK and SYGVNS. In DNA form, the CDR3 reads TGTGCCAGCAGTCCCATGCGGGGGAGGGAGACCCAGTACTTC. Protein sequence: CASSPMRGRETQYF.

V gene TRBV10-3 combines with J gene TRBJ2-6, with TRBD2 matching over 10 bases. CDR3 size: 18 residues. The V and J ends lost 1 base and 0 bases, in that order; junction bases with no gene match: 3. The germline V gene has CDR1 ENHRY and CDR2 SYGVKD. The CDR3 reads CAISEWTSGLSGANVLTF. Written as DNA, the CDR3 is TGTGCCATCAGTGAGTGGACTAGCGGACTCTCTGGGGCCAACGTCCTGACTTTC.

The chain uses TRBV6-2 or TRBV6-3 and TRBJ1-1, with 8 bases identical to TRBD1. CDR3 length: 16 residues. CDR1 is MNHEY and CDR2 is SVGEGT in the germline V gene. Trimming cost V 5 bases and J 1 base; bases outside gene matches: 9. CDR3 in DNA: TGTGCCAGCAGTCGCACTCGGACAGGGCCGAACACTGAAGCTTTCTTT. Its protein product is CASSRTRTGPNTEAFF.

J is TRBJ1-4 and V is TRBV6-5; TRBD1 matches at 7 bases. J lost 8 bases, V lost 5 bases, and 8 bases had no gene match. The germline gives CDR1 MNHEY, CDR2 SVGAGI. CDR3 length: 14 amino acids. The CDR3: CASSPKDRPEKLFF. CDR3 DNA sequence: TGTGCCAGCAGTCCTAAGGACAGGCCCGAAAAACTGTTTTTT.

The rearrangement links TRBV24-1 to TRBJ2-3, with 12 nucleotides matching TRBD1. Germline CDR1 is KGHDR and CDR2 is SFDVKD. The CDR3 is 16 amino acids. After removal of 3 bases from V and 5 bases from J, the junction contained 5 bases not matched to a gene. The chain's CDR3 is CATSDPGTGGIDTQYF. CDR3 sequence (DNA): TGTGCCACCAGTGATCCTGGGACAGGGGGCATAGATACGCAGTATTTT.

This clone has just one count. The CDR3 sequence: CASSGQGAAQPQHF. DNA for the CDR3: TGTGCCAGCTCGGGACAGGGGGCTGCTCAGCCCCAGCATTTT. J is TRBJ1-5 and V is TRBV3-1 (or the pseudogene TRBV3-2); 12 positions agree with TRBD1. V lost 8 bases and J lost 6; bases outside the gene matches: 5. Germline assignment: CDR1 LGHDT and CDR2 YNNKEL (reference sequence). This CDR3 contains 14 residues.